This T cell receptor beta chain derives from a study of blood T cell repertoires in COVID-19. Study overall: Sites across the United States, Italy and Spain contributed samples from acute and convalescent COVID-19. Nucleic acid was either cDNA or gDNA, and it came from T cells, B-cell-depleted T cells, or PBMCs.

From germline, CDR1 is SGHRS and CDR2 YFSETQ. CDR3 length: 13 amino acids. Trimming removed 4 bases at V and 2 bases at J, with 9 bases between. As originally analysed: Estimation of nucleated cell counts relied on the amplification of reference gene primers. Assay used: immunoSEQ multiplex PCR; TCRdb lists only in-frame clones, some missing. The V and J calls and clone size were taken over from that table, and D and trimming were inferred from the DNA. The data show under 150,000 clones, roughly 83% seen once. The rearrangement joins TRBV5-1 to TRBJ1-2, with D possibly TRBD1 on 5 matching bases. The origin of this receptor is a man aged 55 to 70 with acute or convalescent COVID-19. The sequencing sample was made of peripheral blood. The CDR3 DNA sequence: TGCGCCAGCAGCCCGGACACCAACTATGGCTACACCTTC. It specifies CASSPDTNYGYTF.